Listed below are T cell receptor beta chains from one sample, sequenced in a study of T cell responses to AZD1222 COVID-19 vaccine. TCRdb's copy holds only in-frame clones and misses some; the assay was immunoSEQ multiplex PCR. The table lists approximately 170,000 clones, 80% to 90% of them singletons, with around 6.9% in the top ten. Sequencing was performed on peripheral blood, taken on day 0 of AZD1222 vaccination. The source of these receptors is an adult in good health. CDR3s include the opening cysteine and the closing phenylalanine or tryptophan. D genes are given only for firm matches. The size entry is marked missing in some rows and otherwise reads once, few, many or a size class.

clone_size d_call j_call cdr3_length v_call cdr3_nt cdr3_aa
- TRBD2 TRBJ2-6 18 TRBV25-1 TGTGCCAGCAGTACGGGACTAGCAATAACTCGGGGGGCCAACGTCCTGACTTTC CASSTGLAITRGANVLTF
- - TRBJ2-1 13 TRBV7-3 TGTGCCAGCAGCTTAATCGGTGATAATGAGCAGTTCTTC CASSLIGDNEQFF
- TRBD2 TRBJ2-2 18 TRBV4-3 TGCGCCAGCAGCCAAGACGCCGTGCACCTAGCGGGGACCGGGGAGCTGTTTTTT CASSQDAVHLAGTGELFF
- - TRBJ1-6 14 TRBV11-2 TGTGCCAGCAGCTTAGACAGGGGTAATTCACCCCTCCACTTT CASSLDRGNSPLHF
- TRBD2 TRBJ2-1 17 TRBV4-1 TGCGCCAGCAGCCAAGTAGCTAGCGGGGGGATTTACAATGAGCAGTTCTTC CASSQVASGGIYNEQFF
- - TRBJ1-1 15 TRBV3-1/TRBV3-2 TGTGCCAGCAGCCAAGATGGGACACTGAACACTGAAGCTTTCTTT CASSQDGTLNTEAFF
- - TRBJ2-3 16 TRBV28 TGTGCCAGCAGTCTTACTCCCGGGACAACCACAGATACGCAGTATTTT CASSLTPGTTTDTQYF
- - TRBJ2-2 15 TRBV6-4 TGTGCCAGCAGACCTGCTGGGGGGAACACCGGGGAGCTGTTTTTT CASRPAGGNTGELFF
- - TRBJ2-1 12 TRBV7-9 TGTGCCAGCACTTTGGGTGGCAATGAGCAGTTCTTC CASTLGGNEQFF
- - TRBJ2-7 13 TRBV19 TGTGCCAGTAGCCCAGAGGAAGGAGGGGAGCAGTACTTC CASSPEEGGEQYF
- TRBD2 TRBJ2-3 16 TRBV5-1 TGCGCCAGCAGCTTGGGACTAGCGGGGGCCACAGATACGCAGTATTTT CASSLGLAGATDTQYF
once - TRBJ1-5 15 TRBV15 TGTGCCACCAGCAGAGTCCATGACAGCGATCAGCCCCAGCATTTT CATSRVHDSDQPQHF
few - TRBJ1-6 14 TRBV10-2 TGCGCCAGCAGTTACCAGCCTTATAATTCACCCCTCCACTTT CASSYQPYNSPLHF
- TRBD1 TRBJ1-4 16 TRBV4-2 TGTGCCAGCAGCCAAGATCCCCAGGGGGACGGTGAAAAACTGTTTTTT CASSQDPQGDGEKLFF
- - TRBJ1-1 13 TRBV12-3/TRBV12-4 TGTGCCAGCAGTGGCAGGGGCGGCACTGAAGCTTTCTTT CASSGRGGTEAFF
- - TRBJ2-6 16 TRBV7-9 TGTGCCAGCAGCCCTCATCAGGGAACTGGGGCCAACGTCCTGACTTTC CASSPHQGTGANVLTF
- - TRBJ1-1 15 TRBV7-8 TGTGCCAGCAGCTTACCAGGCACCGGAGCAGCGGCGGCTTTCTTT CASSLPGTGAAAAFF
- TRBD2 TRBJ2-1 16 TRBV11-3 TGTGCCAGCAGCTCCGGCGGGCGGGGGGGCTACAATGAGCAGTTCTTC CASSSGGRGGYNEQFF
- TRBD1 TRBJ1-5 13 TRBV27 TGTGCCAGCAGTAACAGGGGAGGTCAGCCCCAGCATTTT CASSNRGGQPQHF
- TRBD1 TRBJ2-7 16 TRBV6-5 TGTGCCAGCAGTTACTCCCCCCGGGACAGGGCTCACGAGCAGTACTTC CASSYSPRDRAHEQYF
- - TRBJ1-1 14 TRBV6-5 TGTGCCAGCAGTTACGTCGAAGTGGGGGCTGAAGCTTTCTTT CASSYVEVGAEAFF
- TRBD2 TRBJ2-2 15 TRBV27 TGTGCCAGCAGGGGGGGACTAGTAAACACCGGGGAGCTGTTTTTT CASRGGLVNTGELFF
- - TRBJ1-6 12 TRBV27 TGTGCCAGCAGTTTACGAGGTTCACCCCTCCACTTT CASSLRGSPLHF